The 16 T cell receptor beta chains below were found in one sample sequenced in a study of blood T cell repertoires in COVID-19. TCRdb's table, derived via immunoSEQ multiplex PCR, lists solely in-frame clones and lacks some. Here the sample spans 150,000 to 200,000 clones, 80% to 85% being singletons. The sequencing sample was made of peripheral blood. The origin of the receptors is a woman between 40 and 50 years old with acute or convalescent COVID-19.

This clone occurred once. J is TRBJ2-2 and V is TRBV11-2, with D perhaps TRBD1 (5 bases). Germline loops: CDR1 SGHAT, CDR2 FQNNGV. CDR3 size: 15 residues. Trimming took 2 bases from V and 0 from J, leaving 7 bases between them. CDR3 in amino acids: CASSLQGANTGELFF. CDR3 sequence (DNA): TGTGCCAGCAGCTTACAGGGCGCGAACACCGGGGAGCTGTTTTTT.

The chain carries TRBV5-1 and TRBJ2-3, with no clear D. Trimming cost V 4 bases and J 0 bases, with 12 bases left between them. The length of the CDR3 is 15 residues. Per germline, CDR1 SGHRS and CDR2 YFSETQ. CDR3 in DNA: TGCGCCAGCAGCACTACTGGAGCTAGCACAGATACGCAGTATTTT. Translating gives CASSTTGASTDTQYF.

The chain joins TRBV27 to TRBJ2-1; 9 bases agree with TRBD1. CDR1 is MNHEY, CDR2 SMNVEV, per germline (reference sequence). CDR3 length: 15 residues. The V gene end was trimmed by 4 bases and the J gene end by 7 bases; junction bases not matched to a gene: 8. The CDR3 spells CASSYGTGPGNEQFF. The CDR3 nucleotides read TGTGCCAGCAGTTATGGGACAGGGCCTGGAAATGAGCAGTTCTTC.

V and J are TRBV6-4 and TRBJ1-2, with unresolved D. V gave up 6 bases and J gave up 2 bases, with 10 bases separating them. This CDR3 spans 13 amino acids. Germline CDR1 MRHNA, CDR2 SNTAGT. CDR3 sequence: CASSPDTNYGYTF. The CDR3 DNA reads as TGTGCCAGCAGCCCCGACACCAACTATGGCTACACCTTC.

The rearrangement uses TRBV18 and TRBJ2-7, with 7 bases fitting TRBD1. V shed 1 base, J shed 1 base, and the junction held 4 bases outside the gene matches. The CDR3 contains 15 residues. Looked up from germline, CDR1 is KGHSH and CDR2 is LQKENI. The CDR3, as DNA: TGTGCCAGCTCACCACAGGACAGGCGATCCTACGAGCAGTACTTC. Amino acids: CASSPQDRRSYEQYF.

V is TRBV24-1 and J is TRBJ2-1; perhaps TRBD1 as D (5 bases). This CDR3 has 13 residues. CDR1 KGHDR and CDR2 SFDVKD come from the germline V gene. Trimming took off 3 bases at V and 13 bases at J, with 15 bases between the two ends. The CDR3 DNA follows: TGTGCCACCAGTGATACACCAGGGCCCGAACAGTTCTTC. This encodes CATSDTPGPEQFF.

CDR3: CASSHLTGDGDGYTF. CDR3 DNA: TGTGCCAGCAGTCACTTGACAGGGGATGGAGATGGCTACACCTTC. The V gene is TRBV28, the J gene TRBJ1-2, with 8 bases that match TRBD1. After removal of 5 bases from V and 6 bases from J, the junction contained 11 bases not matched to a gene. There are 15 residues in the CDR3. The germline V gene encodes CDR1 MDHEN and CDR2 SYDVKM.

The chain is built from TRBV7-3 and TRBJ2-7; tentatively, D is TRBD1 (5 bases). Trimming left V 5 bases short and J 3 bases short, with 11 bases between. This CDR3 has 13 amino acids. CDR1 is SGHTA and CDR2 is FQGTGA in the germline V gene. CDR3 in amino acids: CASSLAGRYEQYF. The CDR3 DNA follows: TGTGCCAGCAGCCTCGCAGGGCGCTACGAGCAGTACTTC.

The rearrangement joins TRBV11-2 to TRBJ1-6; D gene ambiguous. V lost 5 bases, J lost 9 bases, and 20 bases lay in between. The CDR3 totals 16 residues. From germline, CDR1 is SGHAT and CDR2 FQNNGV. This CDR3 is CASSRTGIPRGSPLHF. CDR3 bases: TGTGCCAGCAGCCGCACCGGGATTCCACGTGGTTCACCCCTCCACTTT.

The J gene is TRBJ2-2, the V gene TRBV5-3; the match to TRBD2 covers 10 bases. TRBV5-3 is labeled an ORF, and its function is uncertain. CDR3 length: 17 amino acids. The J segment lost 3 bases and the V segment lost 0 bases, leaving 5 bases of the junction unmatched. CDR3 DNA sequence: TGTGCCAGAAGCTTGGTACTAGCGGGACTTGACACCGGGGAGCTGTTTTTT. Protein sequence: CARSLVLAGLDTGELFF.

This clone has more than one count but fewer than ten. The chain couples TRBV2 to TRBJ2-2; D remains unclear. The germline V and J ends were trimmed by 3 bases and 0 bases, with 11 bases remaining between them. Germline CDR1 and CDR2: SNHLY and FYNNEI. This CDR3 contains 16 residues. CDR3 nucleotide sequence: TGTGCCAGCAGTGATGACATTCCCGCGAACACCGGGGAGCTGTTTTTT. The encoded protein is CASSDDIPANTGELFF.

This clone was picked up many times. The chain links TRBV6-4 to TRBJ2-6, with D perhaps matching TRBD2 (6 bases). The CDR3 consists of 16 residues. Trimming removed 0 bases from V and 0 bases from J, with 6 bases in between. Per the germline V gene, CDR1 is MRHNA and CDR2 is SNTAGT. For the CDR3, the DNA is TGTGCCAGCAGTGACTCTAGCGGCTCTGGGGCCAACGTCCTGACTTTC. Amino acids: CASSDSSGSGANVLTF.

The V gene is TRBV29-1, the J gene TRBJ2-1; D perhaps matches TRBD1 (5 bases). Germline CDR1 is SQVTM and CDR2 is ANQGSEA. Deletions cut 3 bases from V and 5 bases from J, with 11 bases between. There are 13 residues in the CDR3. The CDR3: CSVDARGNNEQFF. CDR3 bases: TGCAGCGTTGACGCTAGGGGTAACAATGAGCAGTTCTTC.

V usage is TRBV11-2 and J usage is TRBJ2-3; 7 bases match TRBD2. J lost 4 bases, V lost 5 bases, and 12 bases had no gene match. The germline gives CDR1 SGHAT, CDR2 FQNNGV. The CDR3 covers 16 residues. This CDR3 is CASSKTPAGVSDTQYF. The CDR3 bases are TGTGCCAGCAGCAAGACGCCGGCGGGAGTATCAGATACGCAGTATTTT.

The J gene is TRBJ1-1, the V gene TRBV28; D is undetermined. This CDR3 region has 11 residues. Trimming took off 5 bases at V and 3 bases at J, with 4 bases between the two ends. CDR1 MDHEN and CDR2 SYDVKM come from the germline V gene. CDR3 DNA sequence: TGTGCCAGCAGTACATACACTGAAGCTTTCTTT. Amino acid sequence: CASSTYTEAFF.

In its sample, this clone was seen once. The rearrangement uses TRBV4-1 and TRBJ1-5; 8 bases are shared with TRBD1. The germline CDR1 and CDR2 sequences are MGHRA and YSYEKL. There are 14 residues in the CDR3. The ends lost 4 bases at V and 9 bases at J; junction bases unmatched: 8. CDR3 nucleotides: TGCGCCAGCAGCCCGACAGGGGCCGCCGCGCCCCAGCATTTT. It yields the protein CASSPTGAAAPQHF.